This T cell receptor beta chain appears in the sequencing data of a study of T cell responses to AZD1222 COVID-19 vaccine. Study summary: Analyses pooled second doses at about 4 or about 12 weeks. Study observations and caveats: Spike as a whole was targeted by vaccine-associated CD4 TCRs, dominant at 160-218 and 743-854. Elevations in Spike-specific TCR breadth and depth followed administration of two AZD1222 doses. Donors skewed white British and female; clonal diversity was possibly underestimated.

This clone appeared a single time. Its antigen is undetermined. The CDR3 loop spans 14 amino acids. CDR1 and CDR2 from the germline V gene are LNHDA and SQIVND (reference sequence). After removal of 5 bases from V and 4 bases from J, the junction contained 6 bases not matched to a gene. The repertoire was sequenced with immunoSEQ multiplex PCR; TCRdb's copy has only in-frame clones and lacks some. The sample lists around 140,000 clones, roughly nine tenths seen once, with around 4.9% in the top ten. Sequenced here: peripheral blood, sampled on day 0 of AZD1222 vaccination. The receptor was isolated from an adult in good health. V usage is TRBV19 and J usage is TRBJ1-1, with 8 bases identical to TRBD1. CDR3 sequence (DNA): TGTGCCAGTAGTGACAGGGGAGTGACCACTGAAGCTTTCTTT. It yields the protein CASSDRGVTTEAFF.